This T cell receptor beta chain was recovered during a study of blood T cell repertoires in COVID-19. For the study at large: Acute and convalescent COVID-19 specimens originated in the United States, Italy and Spain. PBMCs, B-cell-depleted T cells, or T cells provided the cDNA or gDNA that made up the material.

The V segment lost 4 bases and the J segment 6 bases; nucleotides outside the gene matches: 15. In germline, CDR1 is SGHTA, CDR2 FQGTGA. The length of the CDR3 is 17 residues. Profiling relied on immunoSEQ multiplex PCR, and the TCRdb table lists in-frame clones only, not all of them. The sample has over 300,000 clones, around 92% seen once; the top ten hold more than 1%. The receptor's source is a man aged 35 to 55 with acute or convalescent COVID-19. Sequencing was performed on peripheral blood. The V call is TRBV7-3, the J call TRBJ2-1; 7 bases are shared with TRBD1. CDR3 coding DNA: TGTGCCAGCAGCTCGGTGTCCGGGACAGCTAGGATCAATGAGCAGTTCTTC. Its protein product is CASSSVSGTARINEQFF.